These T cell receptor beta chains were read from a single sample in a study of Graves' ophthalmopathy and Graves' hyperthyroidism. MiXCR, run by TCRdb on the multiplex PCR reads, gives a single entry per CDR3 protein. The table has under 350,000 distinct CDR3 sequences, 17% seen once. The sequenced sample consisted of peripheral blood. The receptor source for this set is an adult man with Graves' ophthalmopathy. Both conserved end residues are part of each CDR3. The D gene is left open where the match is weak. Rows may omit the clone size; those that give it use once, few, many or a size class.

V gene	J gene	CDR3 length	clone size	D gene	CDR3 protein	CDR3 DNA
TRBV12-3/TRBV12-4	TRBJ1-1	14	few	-	CASKRQGLEGEAFF	TGTGCCAGCAAACGTCAGGGACTTGAGGGTGAAGCTTTCTTT
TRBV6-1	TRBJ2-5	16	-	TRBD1	CASSPGQDQFQETQYF	TGTGCCAGCAGCCCGGGACAGGATCAATTCCAAGAGACCCAGTACTTC
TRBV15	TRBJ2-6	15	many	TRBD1	CATRKQGAGANVLTF	TGTGCCACCAGGAAACAGGGGGCCGGGGCCAACGTCCTGACTTTC
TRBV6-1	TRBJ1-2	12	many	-	CASSPGARGYTF	TGTGCCAGCAGCCCCGGGGCTAGGGGCTACACCTTC
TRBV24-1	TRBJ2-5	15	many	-	CATSDLRDEQETQYF	TGTGCCACCAGTGATTTGCGGGACGAGCAAGAGACCCAGTACTTC
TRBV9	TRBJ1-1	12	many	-	CASSAGHSEAFF	TGTGCCAGCAGCGCGGGACACTCTGAAGCTTTCTTT
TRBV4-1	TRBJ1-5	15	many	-	CASSQDSTPDQPQHF	TGCGCCAGCAGCCAAGACTCCACCCCAGATCAGCCCCAGCATTTT
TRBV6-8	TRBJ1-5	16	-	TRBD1	CASSYSRGSSNQPQHF	TGTGCCAGCAGTTACAGCAGGGGGTCTAGCAATCAGCCCCAGCATTTT
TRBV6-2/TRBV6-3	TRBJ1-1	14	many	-	CATTNLERNTEAFF	TGTGCCACCACCAATTTGGAGAGAAACACTGAAGCTTTCTTT
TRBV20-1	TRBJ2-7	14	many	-	CSADGTGTAYEQYF	TGCAGTGCCGACGGAACAGGGACCGCCTACGAGCAGTACTTC
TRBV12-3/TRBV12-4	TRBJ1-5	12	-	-	CASSFSDRAQHF	TGTGCCAGCAGTTTTTCGGACCGCGCCCAGCATTTT
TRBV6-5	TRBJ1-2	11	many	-	CASTGDYGYTF	TGTGCCAGCACAGGGGACTATGGCTACACCTTC
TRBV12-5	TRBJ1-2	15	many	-	CASGLVPDSLYGYTF	TGTGCTAGTGGTTTGGTGCCCGACAGCCTCTATGGCTACACCTTC
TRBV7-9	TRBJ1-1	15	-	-	CASSQAPTQGTEAFF	TGTGCCAGCAGCCAGGCTCCAACCCAAGGCACTGAAGCTTTCTTT
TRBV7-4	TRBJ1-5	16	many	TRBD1	CASSCHGTGSNQPQHF	TGTGCCAGCAGCTGCCACGGGACAGGGAGCAATCAGCCCCAGCATTTT
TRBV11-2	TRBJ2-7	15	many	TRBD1	CASSPAGGTGVEQYF	TGTGCCAGCAGCCCAGCCGGCGGGACAGGGGTCGAGCAGTACTTC
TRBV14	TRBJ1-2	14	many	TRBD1	CASSYLQGDYGYTF	TGTGCCAGCAGCTACCTCCAGGGGGACTATGGCTACACCTTC
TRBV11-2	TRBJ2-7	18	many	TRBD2	CASSFRVLAGGISYEQYF	TGTGCCAGCAGCTTCAGAGTGCTAGCGGGGGGGATCTCCTACGAGCAGTACTTC
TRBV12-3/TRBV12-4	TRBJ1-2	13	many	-	CASSNLEVYGYTF	TGTGCCAGCAGCAACCTTGAGGTCTATGGCTACACCTTC
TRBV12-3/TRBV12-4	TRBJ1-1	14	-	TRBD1	CASSLVGTGDEAFF	TGTGCCAGCAGTTTAGTGGGGACAGGGGATGAAGCTTTCTTT
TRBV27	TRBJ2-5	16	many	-	CASSLNGHQAGGTQYF	TGTGCCAGCAGTCTCAATGGACATCAAGCGGGCGGGACCCAGTACTTC
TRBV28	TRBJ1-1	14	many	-	CASRYDLRRTEAFF	TGTGCCAGCAGATATGACCTACGGCGTACTGAAGCTTTCTTT
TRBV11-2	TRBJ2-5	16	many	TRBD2	CASSPRVPGGQETQYF	TGTGCCAGCAGCCCTAGAGTGCCGGGAGGGCAAGAGACCCAGTACTTC
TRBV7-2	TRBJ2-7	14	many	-	CASSYGGASYEQYF	TGTGCCAGCAGCTATGGGGGGGCGTCCTACGAGCAGTACTTC
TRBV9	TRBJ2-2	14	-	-	CASRATAITGELFF	TGTGCCAGCAGGGCGACAGCGATCACCGGGGAGCTGTTTTTT
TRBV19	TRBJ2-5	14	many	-	CASSLTGQQETQYF	TGTGCCAGTAGTCTCACAGGGCAACAAGAGACCCAGTACTTC
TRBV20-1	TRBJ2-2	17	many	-	CSALRAVGGWNTGELFF	TGCAGTGCCCTAAGAGCCGTAGGAGGATGGAACACCGGGGAGCTGTTTTTT
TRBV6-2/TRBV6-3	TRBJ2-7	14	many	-	CASSYDSGSYEQYF	TGTGCCAGCAGTTACGATAGCGGCTCCTACGAGCAGTACTTC
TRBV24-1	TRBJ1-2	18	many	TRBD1	CATSDAKWTGVPNYGYTF	TGTGCCACCAGTGACGCAAAATGGACAGGGGTTCCTAACTATGGCTACACCTTC
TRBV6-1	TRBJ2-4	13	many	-	CASRQGLTNIQYF	TGTGCCAGCAGACAGGGACTTACGAACATTCAGTACTTC
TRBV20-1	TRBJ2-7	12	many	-	CSAREGVNEQYF	TGCAGTGCCCGTGAGGGTGTGAACGAGCAGTACTTC
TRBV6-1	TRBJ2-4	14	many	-	CASSDSGAKNIQYF	TGTGCCAGCAGTGATTCGGGAGCCAAAAACATTCAGTACTTC
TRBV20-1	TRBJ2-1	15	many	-	CSATLDATSYNEQFF	TGCAGTGCTACCTTGGACGCCACCTCCTACAATGAGCAGTTCTTC
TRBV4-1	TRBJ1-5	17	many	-	CASSQEDGMTENQPQHF	TGCGCCAGCAGCCAAGAAGATGGGATGACAGAAAATCAGCCCCAGCATTTT
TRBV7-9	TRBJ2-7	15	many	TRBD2	CASSTRLAGTYEQYF	TGTGCCAGCAGCACCCGACTAGCGGGGACCTACGAGCAGTACTTC
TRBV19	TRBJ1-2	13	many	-	CASSMARRGGYTF	TGTGCCAGTAGTATGGCCAGGAGAGGCGGCTACACCTTC
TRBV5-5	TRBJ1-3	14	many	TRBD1	CASSRDSSGNTIYF	TGTGCCAGCAGCCGGGACAGCTCTGGAAACACCATATATTTT
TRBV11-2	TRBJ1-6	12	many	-	CASGLIGSPLHF	TGTGCCAGCGGATTAATTGGGTCACCCCTCCACTTT
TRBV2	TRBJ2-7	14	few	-	CASSPRRIPYEQYF	TGTGCCAGCAGCCCAAGACGGATTCCCTACGAGCAGTACTTC
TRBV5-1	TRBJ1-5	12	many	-	CASSLGSGPQHF	TGCGCCAGCAGCTTGGGCTCCGGGCCCCAGCATTTT